This T cell receptor (beta chain) comes out of a study of CXCR3-negative and CXCR3-positive naive CD8 T cells. The study, taken as a whole, reports: Hydrophobicity was higher for TRB CDR3s found in CXCR3-positive naive cells than in CXCR3-negative naive cells.

Naive CD8+ T cells showed a CD45RO-CCR7+CD27+CD95- phenotype. On this clonotype itself: What it binds is unknown.

TRB cDNA was prepared as libraries by UMI-labeled 5' RACE. TCRdb re-called the 5' RACE reads, yielding one record per CDR3 amino acid sequence without DNA. The sample includes approximately 96,000 distinct CDR3 sequences. The sequencing input was naive CXCR3+ CD8+ T cells from blood. Documented subset: CD45RO-CCR7+CD27+CD95- naive CD8+ T cells expressing CXCR3 (TNR3+). This TCR was recovered from a human donor in good health. Some clones in this sample may be carry-over from other donors' samples.

The CDR3 sequence: CASTPGSGGRGDTGELFF. V usage is TRBV7-6 and J usage is TRBJ2-2; TCRdb outputs TRBD2, but without DNA this stays unchecked. This CDR3 is 18 amino acids long. CDR1 is SGHVS, CDR2 FNYEAQ, per germline.